Listed here is a single TCR beta chain. The antigen remains undetermined. Germline CDR1 KGHDR, CDR2 SFDVKD. This CDR3 is built from 15 residues. V lost 0 bases and J 3 bases, leaving 10 bases between the germline ends. This sample was included in a study of T cell responses to AZD1222 COVID-19 vaccine. Study-level findings and limits: It should be noted that donors were predominantly white British and more often female, and clonal diversity was possibly underestimated.

Sequencing used immunoSEQ multiplex PCR; TCRdb keeps in-frame clones, though not all of them. The sample records 150,000 to 200,000 clones, about 91% being singletons. This chain links TRBV24-1 with TRBJ1-1; possible D gene TRBD1, 5 bases. The TCR sequence derives from an adult who received the AZD1222 COVID-19 vaccine. The material sequenced was peripheral blood, taken 28 days after the second AZD1222 dose. Here the CDR3 DNA reads TGTGCCACCAGTGATTTGAACAGGTTAGACACTGAAGCTTTCTTT. This encodes CATSDLNRLDTEAFF.